Reported below is one TCR beta chain. It has no known antigen specificity. No much larger clone exists at a distance of one base, and base qualities are not known. The data were obtained in a study of graft-versus-host responses after intestinal transplantation (dated by TCRdb to about 2021). For context, the study as a whole: The transplants that recipients got were multivisceral, liver-intestinal, or isolated intestinal. Every recipient was given anti-thymocyte globulin induction, followed by 2 to 3 years of maintenance tacrolimus and steroids. Graft-versus-host and host-versus-graft alloreactive T cell clones were tracked in the graft, circulation and bone marrow after intestinal transplantation using bulk TCR-beta CDR3 sequencing. To identify alloreactive clones, pre-transplant mixed lymphocyte reaction products were sequenced and then compared with unstimulated pre-transplant donor and recipient T cells. A cohort of 20 to 25 intestinal transplant recipients, including one retransplant, was enrolled, and 3 patients lacking pretransplant specimens were excluded. A peak of at least 4% donor T cells among recipient peripheral blood mononuclear cells was the definition used for donor T cell macrochimerism. Rather than going through the commercial service, samples from three later patients were sequenced in-house on an Illumina MiSeq and processed with MiXCR. Study-wide conclusions, independent of this receptor: The relatively low number and heterogeneity of intestinal transplant patients limited the conclusions. GvH clones were detected in recipient bone marrow, and some of these GvH clones were observed earlier in ileal mucosa or blood, consistent with an intestinal mucosal origin. Peak levels of circulating GvH clones were associated with declines in HvG clones early after transplant. In patients with donor T cell macrochimerism, the allografts had high GvH to HvG T cell clonal ratios.

The method behind the library was the immunoSEQ multiplex PCR assay. For most patients, genomic DNA was subjected to high-throughput TCR-beta CDR3 sequencing by Adaptive Biotechnologies. The study's own analysis went as follows. Adaptive's ImmunoSEQ software supplied the TCR sequencing data for 15 to 20 patients, while MiXCR and VDJtools were used to process three other patients. Because the origin of CDR3 nucleotide sequences shared between donor and recipient could not be assigned, those sequences were removed. Alloreactive clones required at least 2-fold expansion over unstimulated cells and minimum CFSE-low frequency of 0.002% (template counts) or 0.001% (read counts). Mappable clones were those detected in sequenced pre-transplant spleen, lymph node, or MLR CFSE-low populations of the donor or recipient. Cumulative frequency of alloreactive clones was calculated as a percentage of all sequences weighted by copy number. TCRdb's version of the immuneACCESS table is confined to in-frame rearrangements and falls short of the full clone set. An unresolved V gene accounts for under half of the shortfall where checked; the remainder is of unknown origin. Clonal size and the V and J genes are those of that table, whereas D and trimming came from the DNA. In all, the sample holds tens of thousands of clones, and 80% to 95% of those were seen once. Jointly, the top ten make up around two fifths of the sample.

CDR1 and CDR2 are drawn from the germline V gene: ENHRY, SYGVKD. The junction shows trimming of 9 bases on V and 5 bases on J, and the gene matches do not reach 11 bases of it. Spanning cysteine to phenylalanine, the CDR3 consists of 14 amino acids. The only DNA kept is the CDR3, 42 bases in frame from the first base. In the first month after transplant, blood samples were collected up to 4 times, and after that at least monthly when available. This sample comprised PBMCs, obtained approximately 250 days after intestinal transplant. This clonotype was obtained from a human patient who received an intestinal transplant, so some T cells may come from the graft donor. The rearrangement joined TRBV10-3 to TRBJ1-1, and 8 junctional nucleotides match TRBD1. The nucleotide sequence is TGTGCCATAACAGGGGGAGGTATTGGTACTGAAGCTTTCTTT. Translated, this gives CAITGGGIGTEAFF.